A selection of T cell receptor beta chains follows, all from one sample in a study of beta chain features in type 1 diabetes. Sequenced by immunoSEQ multiplex PCR; TCRdb stores in-frame clones only, minus some. The table lists 970,000 or so clones, roughly 15% of them singletons. The sequenced sample was naive CD4+ T cells from blood. The receptors shown here come from a woman under 30 in good health. Each CDR3 is given with its conserved first and last residue. D genes are given only for firm matches. Some rows have no size entry. The others give once, few or many, or a class for an expanded clone.

clone_size | j_call | d_call | v_call | cdr3_aa | cdr3_nt
few | TRBJ2-1 | NA | TRBV18 | CASSPLNLGGGEQFF | TGTGCCAGCTCACCTTTAAACCTTGGGGGCGGTGAGCAGTTCTTC
few | TRBJ2-3 | NA | TRBV4-3 | CASSQDSGHTQYF | TGCGCCAGCAGCCAAGATTCAGGGCATACGCAGTATTTT
few | TRBJ2-5 | TRBD1 | TRBV11-2 | CASRRIQGNQETQYF | TGTGCCAGCCGGCGTATACAGGGGAATCAAGAGACCCAGTACTTC
NA | TRBJ1-1 | NA | TRBV27 | CASSLGQRAGEAFF | TGTGCCAGCAGTTTAGGGCAGAGGGCGGGGGAAGCTTTCTTT
few | TRBJ2-2 | NA | TRBV18 | CASSPRAANTGELFF | TGTGCCAGCTCACCACGGGCGGCTAACACCGGGGAGCTGTTTTTT
NA | TRBJ1-1 | NA | TRBV6-6 | CASSTSGRWAFF | TGTGCCAGCAGCACCTCAGGCAGGTGGGCTTTCTTT
few | TRBJ1-2 | NA | TRBV7-2 | CASSPKGANYGYTF | TGTGCCAGCAGCCCTAAAGGAGCTAACTATGGCTACACCTTC
NA | TRBJ2-2 | NA | TRBV2 | CATSRDTATGELFF | TGTGCCACCAGCAGAGATACCGCCACCGGGGAGCTGTTTTTT
NA | TRBJ2-1 | TRBD2 | TRBV7-2 | CASSLVGAGTSGEQFF | TGTGCCAGCAGCTTAGTAGGGGCCGGGACTAGCGGAGAGCAGTTCTTC
NA | TRBJ2-7 | NA | TRBV7-2 | CASSLSDGARGEQYF | TGTGCCAGCAGCTTATCCGACGGGGCGCGGGGAGAGCAGTACTTC
few | TRBJ2-6 | TRBD1 | TRBV15 | CANGTGGCGANVLTF | TGTGCCAACGGGACAGGGGGTTGTGGGGCCAACGTCCTGACTTTC
NA | TRBJ1-1 | NA | TRBV7-8 | CASSFLHAGSAFF | TGTGCCAGCAGTTTCCTACACGCGGGCTCAGCTTTCTTT
few | TRBJ2-5 | NA | TRBV20-1 | CSARDTPLGHF | TGCAGTGCTAGGGACACACCGCTGGGGCACTTC
NA | TRBJ2-7 | NA | TRBV15 | CATSRGVAAGRHF | TGTGCCACCAGCAGAGGAGTTGCGGCGGGACGGCACTTC
few | TRBJ2-1 | NA | TRBV5-1 | CASSFRALGYEQFF | TGCGCCAGCAGCTTCCGGGCTCTCGGGTATGAGCAGTTCTTC
NA | TRBJ2-5 | NA | TRBV11-2 | CASSLDQGTQYF | TGTGCCAGCAGCTTAGATCAGGGGACCCAGTACTTC
few | TRBJ2-7 | NA | TRBV7-8 | CASSLLAPYEQYF | TGTGCCAGCAGCTTATTAGCCCCTTACGAGCAGTACTTC
NA | TRBJ2-1 | NA | TRBV14 | CASSLGWGSQIYNEQFF | TGTGCCAGCAGTTTGGGGTGGGGCAGCCAAATATACAATGAGCAGTTCTTC
few | TRBJ2-6 | TRBD1 | TRBV28 | CASSSNDRVGANVLTF | TGTGCCAGCAGTTCCAATGACAGGGTTGGGGCCAACGTCCTGACTTTC
few | TRBJ2-3 | TRBD2 | TRBV2 | CASGLAGGTDTQYF | TGTGCCAGCGGACTAGCGGGAGGCACAGATACGCAGTATTTT
NA | TRBJ2-4 | NA | TRBV21-1 | CASSKRGAKNIQYF | TGTGCCAGCAGCAAAAGGGGGGCCAAAAACATTCAGTACTTC
NA | TRBJ2-7 | NA | TRBV7-9 | CASSQTGGPFYEQYF | TGTGCCAGCAGCCAAACCGGAGGACCCTTCTACGAGCAGTACTTC
NA | TRBJ1-4 | NA | TRBV2 | CASSATRANEKLFF | TGTGCCAGCAGCGCAACAAGAGCTAATGAAAAACTGTTTTTT
NA | TRBJ2-4 | TRBD2 | TRBV9 | CASSPNEPTGTSGRRAKNIQYF | TGTGCCAGCAGCCCTAACGAACCCACCGGGACTAGCGGGAGACGGGCCAAAAACATTCAGTACTTC
many | TRBJ2-4 | TRBD2 | TRBV14 | CASSQDRGVIQYF | TGTGCCAGCAGCCAAGATCGGGGGGTCATTCAGTACTTC